This paragraph covers one TCR beta chain sequence. What it binds is unknown. V was clipped by 7 bases and J by 6 bases, with 15 bases between them. This CDR3 is built from 13 residues. The entry originates in a study of T-cell reconstitution after alpha-beta-depleted transplantation in children. Study findings and constraints: Reportedly, only several hundred clones from non-depleted graft cells drove alpha-beta T-cell counts at about two months. Surviving recipient T cells and thymic progenitors produced the high day-60 TCRbeta diversity seen in some patients.

Molecular barcoding with unique molecular identifiers was used for the TCRbeta library. TCRdb re-called the PCR reads through MiXCR, storing one row per CDR3 protein. The table lists approximately 520,000 distinct CDR3 sequences, more than 9.5% of them singletons, with less than 15% in the top ten. The source of this sequence is a female patient aged 2-9 years who had a stem cell transplant for aplastic anemia, so the T cells may come from the graft donor. The chain carries TRBV12-3 or TRBV12-4 and TRBJ1-1; D perhaps matches TRBD1 (6 bases). The sequences come from PBMCs, mostly from graft donor cells, collected 180 days after TCRalphabeta/CD19-depleted stem cell transplant. In nucleotides, the CDR3 is TGTGCCAGCACCCTAATTGAGGGGGCTGAAGCTTTCTTT. Translating gives CASTLIEGAEAFF.